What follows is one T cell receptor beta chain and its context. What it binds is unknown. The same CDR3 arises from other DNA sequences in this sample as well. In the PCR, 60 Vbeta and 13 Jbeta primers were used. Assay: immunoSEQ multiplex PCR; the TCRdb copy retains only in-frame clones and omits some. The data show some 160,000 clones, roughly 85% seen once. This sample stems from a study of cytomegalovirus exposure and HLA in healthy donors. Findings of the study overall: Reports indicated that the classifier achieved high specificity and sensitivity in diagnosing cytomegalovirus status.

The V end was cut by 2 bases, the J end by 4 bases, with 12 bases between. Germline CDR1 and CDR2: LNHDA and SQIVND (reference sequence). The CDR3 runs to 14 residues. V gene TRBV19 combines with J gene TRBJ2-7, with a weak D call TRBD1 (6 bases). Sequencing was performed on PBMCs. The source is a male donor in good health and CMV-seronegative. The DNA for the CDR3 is TGTGCCAGTAGTATAAAACAGGGCTCGTACGAGCAGTACTTC. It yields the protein CASSIKQGSYEQYF. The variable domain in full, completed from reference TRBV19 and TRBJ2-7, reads DGGITQSPKYLFRKEGQNVTLSCEQNLNHDAMYWYRQDPGQGLRLIYYSQIVNDFQKGDIAEGYSVSREKKESFPLTVTSAQKNPTAFYLCASSIKQGSYEQYFGPGTRLTVT.